These 20 T cell receptor beta chains were all obtained from the same sample, sequenced in a study of response to subunit inactivated influenza vaccine. TCRdb independently ran MiXCR on the RT-PCR reads; one entry per CDR3 protein. Of roughly 500,000 distinct CDR3 sequences listed, around 21% are singletons. The sample was also linked to a second study, of T cells expressing NK-cell markers. That work contributes: Making the TCR beta cDNA relied on 5'RACE template switching with UMIs.

Sequenced here: CD4+ T cells sorted from PBMCs, sampled about 12 days after vaccination. Receptor source: a man between 45 and 60 years old who received an inactivated influenza vaccine.

V is TRBV3-1 and J is TRBJ2-7; D gene uncertain. This CDR3 is 13 amino acids long. CDR1 is LGHDT, CDR2 YNNKEL, per germline (reference sequence). V was trimmed by 4 bases and J by 4 bases, leaving 11 bases between them. As DNA, the CDR3 is TGTGCCAGCAGCCGTGTAAGTGGTTACGAGCAGTACTTC. This gives the protein CASSRVSGYEQYF.

This chain links TRBV5-1 with TRBJ2-2, with a possible D match to TRBD1 (5 bases). This CDR3 has 15 amino acids. Germline CDR1 SGHRS, CDR2 YFSETQ. Between the trimmed V and J ends, which lost 0 bases and 3 bases, there was a span of 9 bases. Here the CDR3 DNA reads TGCGCCAGCAGCTTGGACAGGCCGGACACCGGGGAGCTGTTTTTT. Its protein is CASSLDRPDTGELFF. Complete variable domain (other parts from reference TRBV5-1 and TRBJ2-2): KAGVTQTPRYLIKTRGQQVTLSCSPISGHRSVSWYQQTPGQGLQFLFEYFSETQRNKGNFPGRFSGRQFSNSRSEMNVSTLELGDSALYLCASSLDRPDTGELFFGEGSRLTVL.

The chain recombines TRBV25-1 with TRBJ2-2; no clear D. Germline V gives CDR1 MGHDK, CDR2 SYGVNS. Trimming removed 3 bases at V and 1 base at J, with 9 bases between. The CDR3 loop spans 15 amino acids. CDR3 region: CASSDDRQNTGELFF. The CDR3 DNA sequence: TGTGCCAGCAGTGACGACCGACAGAACACCGGGGAGCTGTTTTTT.

This chain joins TRBV29-1 and TRBJ2-5; D may correspond to TRBD1 or TRBD2 (6 bases each). CDR3 length equals 13 residues. V lost 6 bases and J 1 base, leaving 12 bases between the germline ends. Looked up from germline, CDR1 is SQVTM and CDR2 is ANQGSEA. CDR3 bases: TGCAGCGTCGCCGGGGGCGTCCAAGAGACCCAGTACTTC. Translated: CSVAGGVQETQYF.

The sample holds a few counts of this clonotype. The chain combines TRBV7-9 with TRBJ2-1, with TRBD1 matching over 7 bases. This CDR3 comprises 16 residues. Trimming removed 6 bases from V and 3 bases from J; junction bases left unmatched: 11. Looked up from germline, CDR1 is SEHNR and CDR2 is FQNEAQ (reference sequence). CDR3 nucleotide sequence: TGTGCCAGCAGGGATACGGGACAGAGTATCTACAATGAGCAGTTCTTC. Its protein is CASRDTGQSIYNEQFF.

The chain couples TRBV5-5 to TRBJ1-4; maybe TRBD1 (6 bases). Germline V gene lookup returns CDR1 SGHKS and CDR2 YYEKEE (reference sequence). The length of the CDR3 is 14 residues. Trimming removed 0 bases from V and 12 bases from J, with 15 bases in between. The CDR3 protein is CASSLELGQRELFF. The CDR3, as DNA: TGTGCCAGCAGCTTGGAATTGGGACAAAGAGAACTGTTTTTT.

This clonotype has a handful of counts. This sequence joins TRBV10-3 and TRBJ2-5; 9 bases are a match to TRBD1. Looked up from germline, CDR1 is ENHRY and CDR2 is SYGVKD. The CDR3 runs to 13 residues. The V segment lost 6 bases and the J segment 5 bases; nucleotides outside the gene matches: 4. The CDR3 DNA reads TGTGCCATCAGCGGGACAGGGTTCGAGACCCAGTACTTC. Its protein is CAISGTGFETQYF.

This clonotype has more than one count but fewer than ten. This chain links TRBV20-1 with TRBJ1-1; 8 bases are a match to TRBD1. The trim removed 4 bases at V and 1 base at J, leaving 8 bases unmatched. This CDR3 has 15 amino acids. Germline V CDR1 and CDR2: DFQATT, SNEGSKA (reference sequence). DNA for the CDR3: TGCAGTGCTACCCCCGGGACAGGATCGAACACTGAAGCTTTCTTT. Translating gives CSATPGTGSNTEAFF.

This sequence joins TRBV6-1 and TRBJ2-3; 7 bases are a match to TRBD2. This CDR3 comprises 14 residues. Looked up from germline, CDR1 is MNHNS and CDR2 is SASEGT. J lost 0 bases, V lost 7 bases, and 4 bases had no gene match. The CDR3 region is CASNRLASTDTQYF. The CDR3 DNA follows: TGTGCCAGCAATAGACTAGCTAGCACAGATACGCAGTATTTT.

This clonotype showed up just a few times. This sequence joins TRBV7-8 and TRBJ1-3; TRBD1 matches at 10 bases. This CDR3 is built from 18 residues. Looked up from germline, CDR1 is SGHVS and CDR2 is FQNEAQ. Germline trimming cut 5 bases from V and 0 bases from J; bases unmatched to any gene: 10. The CDR3 region is CASSPWDRGPNSGNTIYF. DNA for the CDR3: TGTGCCAGCAGCCCTTGGGACAGGGGACCCAACTCTGGAAACACCATATATTTT.

The chain carries TRBV10-3 and TRBJ1-6; no clear D gene. Trimming stripped 0 bases from V and 11 bases from J, with 14 bases between. This CDR3 is 15 amino acids long. Germline CDR1 is ENHRY and CDR2 is SYGVKD. CDR3 sequence reads: CAISESWAHETPLHF. As DNA, the CDR3 is TGTGCCATCAGTGAGTCTTGGGCCCATGAGACACCCCTCCACTTT.

The rearrangement uses TRBV4-2 and TRBJ2-3; 13 positions agree with TRBD2. The CDR3 runs 18 residues. Trimming at V came to 1 base and at J to 3 bases, leaving 7 bases not matched to a gene. CDR1 and CDR2 from the germline V gene are LGHNA and YNFKEQ. Here the CDR3 DNA reads TGTGCCAGCAGCCAAGTATGGACTAGCGGGAGTAGGACAGATACGCAGTATTTT. Protein sequence: CASSQVWTSGSRTDTQYF.

The chain is built from TRBV5-7 and TRBJ1-2; D is unresolved. TRBV5-7 falls under the ORF class, with uncertain function. This CDR3 contains 14 residues. Trimming took 3 bases from V and 6 from J, leaving 15 bases between them. The CDR3 DNA is TGTGCCAGCAGCTCCATTAACCTTCCGCATGGCTACACCTTC. Its translation: CASSSINLPHGYTF.

The table lists this clonotype with a few counts. The chain couples TRBV14 to TRBJ2-5; unclear D gene. The length of the CDR3 is 13 residues. Germline assignment: CDR1 SGHDN and CDR2 FVKESK. V lost 4 bases, J lost 2 bases, and 8 bases lay in between. The CDR3 DNA reads TGTGCCAGCAGCCTCATACCTCAAGAGACCCAGTACTTC. This codes for CASSLIPQETQYF.

The rearrangement joins TRBV7-2 to TRBJ2-4, with D perhaps TRBD2 (6 bases). The CDR3 sequence is 15 residues long. V gave up 1 base and J gave up 8 bases, with 15 bases separating them. The germline V gene has CDR1 SGHTA and CDR2 FQGNSA. The CDR3 here is CASSLVGGRADIQYF. In DNA form, the CDR3 reads TGTGCCAGCAGCTTAGTAGGAGGGCGGGCGGACATTCAGTACTTC.

This clonotype has only a few counts. This chain joins TRBV10-3 and TRBJ2-5, with D perhaps TRBD2 (5 bases). Germline CDR1 ENHRY, CDR2 SYGVKD. With 0 bases removed from V and 4 bases from J, the gap between germline ends came to 18 bases. This CDR3 spans 17 amino acids. The CDR3 spells CAISESSASGSRETQYF. CDR3 in DNA: TGTGCCATCAGTGAGTCATCGGCCAGCGGATCCCGAGAGACCCAGTACTTC.

For the CDR3, the DNA is TGCAGTGCTAGGTGGCTAGCGGGGGGGGAGCAGTTCTTC. Its protein is CSARWLAGGEQFF. The chain combines TRBV20-1 with TRBJ2-1, with 12 bases aligning to TRBD2. Germline assignment: CDR1 DFQATT and CDR2 SNEGSKA (reference sequence). Trimming removed 3 bases from V and 10 bases from J; junction bases left unmatched: 4. The CDR3 length is 13 residues.

This sequence joins TRBV12-3 or TRBV12-4 and TRBJ1-2; weak D call: TRBD1 (6 bases). V lost 6 bases, J lost 2 bases, and 19 bases lay in between. This CDR3 comprises 16 residues. The CDR3 coding sequence is TGTGCCAGCAGCTTGTTCCCCTTCCAGGGGAACTATGGCTACACCTTC. It translates to CASSLFPFQGNYGYTF.

The chain recombines TRBV5-1 with TRBJ2-7, with D maybe TRBD2 (6 bases). This CDR3 has 14 residues. V was cut by 3 bases and J by 4 bases, with 14 bases left in between. CDR1 SGHRS and CDR2 YFSETQ come from the germline V gene. The CDR3 DNA sequence: TGCGCCAGCAGCTGGGAGGATGTGGGATACGAGCAGTACTTC. This sequence encodes CASSWEDVGYEQYF.

The chain is built from TRBV6-4 and TRBJ2-3; TRBD2 matches 8 bases. The CDR3 runs to 14 residues. Germline-derived CDR1 and CDR2 are MRHNA and SNTAGT. V shed 5 bases and J 5 bases; nucleotides not matched to a gene: 6. CDR3 nucleotides: TGTGCCAGCAGTTCAGAAGCGGGGGTAGATACGCAGTATTTT. Protein sequence: CASSSEAGVDTQYF.